This T cell receptor (beta chain) originates from a study of blood T cell repertoires in COVID-19. In the study overall: All recovered Cohort 3 donors got two negative PCRs, got clearance, or saw symptom resolution.

The CDR3 is made up of 14 amino acids. From germline, CDR1 is SNHLY and CDR2 FYNNEI. The V gene end was trimmed by 8 bases and the J gene end by 9 bases; junction bases not matched to a gene: 10. Here immunoSEQ multiplex PCR was the method, and the copy in TCRdb shows in-frame clones only, minus some. The repertoire consists of roughly 200,000 clones, with roughly 84% occurring once and the leading ten covering about 7%. The specimen was PBMCs or T cells enriched from blood (not recorded which). The receptor was derived from a man younger than 45 in a cohort exposed to, infected with or recovered from COVID-19 (not recorded which). This rearrangement joins TRBV2 to TRBJ2-1, with 10 nucleotides matching TRBD2. The CDR3 DNA reads TGTGCCAGCCCCGCCGGGACTAGCGCGGCTGAGCAGTTCTTC. This encodes CASPAGTSAAEQFF.